This T cell receptor beta chain came from a study of OX40 agonist ivuxolimab in advanced cancers. As for the study in general: Patients were dosed with the agonistic anti-OX40 (CD134) antibody ivuxolimab.

There are a few counts of this clone. This CDR3 has 15 amino acids. V gave up 4 bases and J gave up 2 bases, with 13 bases separating them. CDR1 and CDR2 from the germline V gene are SEHNR and FQNEAQ (reference sequence). TCRdb's table, derived via immunoSEQ multiplex PCR, lists solely in-frame clones and lacks some. The sample yields roughly 42,000 clones, approximately 86% seen once. This rearrangement joins TRBV7-9 to TRBJ2-3, with D possibly being TRBD2 (6 bases). The TCR originated in an adult with an advanced solid tumor such as melanoma, head and neck, liver or kidney cancer. Sequencing used CD4+ or CD8+ T cells sorted from blood, obtained in a trial of the OX40 agonist ivuxolimab. The CDR3 region has the DNA TGTGCCAGCAGCTCGACTAGTCCATCCACAGATACGCAGTATTTT. Protein: CASSSTSPSTDTQYF.